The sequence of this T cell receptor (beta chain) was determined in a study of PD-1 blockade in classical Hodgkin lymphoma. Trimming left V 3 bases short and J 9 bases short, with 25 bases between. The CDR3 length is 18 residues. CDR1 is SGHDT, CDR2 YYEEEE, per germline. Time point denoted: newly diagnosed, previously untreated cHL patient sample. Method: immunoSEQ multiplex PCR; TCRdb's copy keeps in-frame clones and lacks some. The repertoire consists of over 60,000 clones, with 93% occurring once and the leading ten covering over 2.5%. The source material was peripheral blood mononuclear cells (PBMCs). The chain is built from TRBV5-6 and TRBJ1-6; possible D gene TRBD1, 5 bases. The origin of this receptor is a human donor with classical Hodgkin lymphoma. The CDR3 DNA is TGTGCCAGCAGCTCTAAAATGCCCGGGGGGTACAGCCCTTCACCCCTCCACTTT. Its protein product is CASSSKMPGGYSPSPLHF.